Listed below are T cell receptor beta chains from one sample, sequenced in a study of cytomegalovirus exposure and HLA in healthy donors. TCRdb's copy holds only in-frame clones and misses some; the assay was immunoSEQ multiplex PCR. The table records more than 45,000 clones, about 95% of them present only once. The sequenced material came from PBMCs. All receptors come from a man aged 18 to 30 in good health and CMV-seronegative. CDR3s include the opening cysteine and the closing phenylalanine or tryptophan. Fields, in order: CDR3 length, D gene, V gene, J gene, clone size, CDR3 protein, CDR3 DNA. D genes are given only for firm matches. Size is omitted from some rows. Given values are once, few, many or a class for expanded clones.

CDR3 length: 16; D gene: TRBD1; V gene: TRBV7-9; J gene: TRBJ1-3; clone size: NA; CDR3 protein: CASSLRDRGPGNTIYF; CDR3 DNA: TGTGCCAGCAGCTTACGGGACAGGGGGCCTGGAAACACCATATATTTT
CDR3 length: 13; D gene: NA; V gene: TRBV5-1; J gene: TRBJ1-3; clone size: once; CDR3 protein: CASSPGTGNTIYF; CDR3 DNA: TGCGCCAGTTCTCCGGGGACTGGAAACACCATATATTTT
CDR3 length: 17; D gene: NA; V gene: TRBV11-3; J gene: TRBJ1-4; clone size: NA; CDR3 protein: CASSSTGRFATNEKLFF; CDR3 DNA: TGTGCCAGCAGCTCCACAGGGAGATTTGCAACTAATGAAAAACTGTTTTTT
CDR3 length: 14; D gene: TRBD1; V gene: TRBV6-1; J gene: TRBJ2-2; clone size: NA; CDR3 protein: CASSDGTDTGELFF; CDR3 DNA: TGTGCCAGCAGCGATGGGACAGACACCGGGGAGCTGTTTTTT
CDR3 length: 15; D gene: TRBD2; V gene: TRBV28; J gene: TRBJ2-2; clone size: NA; CDR3 protein: CASSPLREVTVELFF; CDR3 DNA: TGTGCCAGCAGTCCCCTCCGGGAGGTTACCGTGGAGCTGTTTTTT
CDR3 length: 14; D gene: TRBD2; V gene: TRBV6-4; J gene: TRBJ2-2; clone size: NA; CDR3 protein: CASSVAGGTGELFF; CDR3 DNA: TGTGCCAGCAGTGTAGCGGGAGGAACCGGGGAGCTGTTTTTT
CDR3 length: 15; D gene: NA; V gene: TRBV7-2; J gene: TRBJ2-2; clone size: NA; CDR3 protein: CASSLSGSGTGELFF; CDR3 DNA: TGTGCCAGCAGCTTGTCGGGGTCGGGCACCGGGGAGCTGTTTTTT
CDR3 length: 14; D gene: NA; V gene: TRBV18; J gene: TRBJ1-1; clone size: NA; CDR3 protein: CASSLGPRGTEAFF; CDR3 DNA: TGTGCCAGCTCACTTGGGCCCCGGGGCACTGAAGCTTTCTTT
CDR3 length: 14; D gene: NA; V gene: TRBV7-9; J gene: TRBJ2-3; clone size: NA; CDR3 protein: CASRQAPAVDTQYF; CDR3 DNA: TGTGCCAGCAGACAGGCCCCCGCAGTAGATACGCAGTATTTT
CDR3 length: 12; D gene: NA; V gene: TRBV5-6; J gene: TRBJ2-7; clone size: once; CDR3 protein: CASSFGASEQYF; CDR3 DNA: TGTGCCAGCAGCTTCGGAGCGTCTGAGCAGTACTTC
CDR3 length: 14; D gene: TRBD2; V gene: TRBV5-1; J gene: TRBJ2-7; clone size: NA; CDR3 protein: CASSLVISGKEQYF; CDR3 DNA: TGCGCCAGCAGCTTGGTCATTAGCGGGAAAGAGCAGTACTTC
CDR3 length: 14; D gene: NA; V gene: TRBV2; J gene: TRBJ1-4; clone size: once; CDR3 protein: CASSAVTTNEKLFF; CDR3 DNA: TGTGCCAGCAGTGCGGTCACAACTAATGAAAAACTGTTTTTT
CDR3 length: 16; D gene: TRBD2; V gene: TRBV27; J gene: TRBJ2-1; clone size: NA; CDR3 protein: CASSPQREGAYNEQFF; CDR3 DNA: TGTGCCAGCAGTCCGCAGCGGGAGGGCGCCTACAATGAGCAGTTCTTC
CDR3 length: 15; D gene: NA; V gene: TRBV9; J gene: TRBJ1-1; clone size: NA; CDR3 protein: CASSVRGSENTEAFF; CDR3 DNA: TGTGCCAGCAGCGTTCGGGGAAGTGAAAACACTGAAGCTTTCTTT
CDR3 length: 15; D gene: TRBD2; V gene: TRBV5-1; J gene: TRBJ2-1; clone size: NA; CDR3 protein: CASSYGTSSHNEQFF; CDR3 DNA: TGCGCCAGCAGTTACGGGACTAGCTCACACAATGAGCAGTTCTTC
CDR3 length: 14; D gene: NA; V gene: TRBV6-5; J gene: TRBJ2-7; clone size: NA; CDR3 protein: CASRRGLVSYEQYF; CDR3 DNA: TGTGCCAGCAGGCGAGGACTCGTCTCCTACGAGCAGTACTTC
CDR3 length: 17; D gene: NA; V gene: TRBV19; J gene: TRBJ2-7; clone size: once; CDR3 protein: CASSIDHTAGPSYEQYF; CDR3 DNA: TGTGCCAGTAGTATAGACCATACGGCAGGGCCCTCCTACGAGCAGTACTTC
CDR3 length: 16; D gene: TRBD1; V gene: TRBV13; J gene: TRBJ2-1; clone size: NA; CDR3 protein: CASSTPGQQVYNEQFF; CDR3 DNA: TGTGCCAGCAGTACGCCGGGACAGCAAGTTTACAATGAGCAGTTCTTC
CDR3 length: 17; D gene: TRBD2; V gene: TRBV10-3; J gene: TRBJ2-2; clone size: NA; CDR3 protein: CAISRQLAGGNTGELFF; CDR3 DNA: TGTGCCATCAGTCGCCAATTAGCGGGAGGGAACACCGGGGAGCTGTTTTTT
CDR3 length: 17; D gene: NA; V gene: TRBV4-1; J gene: TRBJ2-2; clone size: NA; CDR3 protein: CASSQERLALNTGELFF; CDR3 DNA: TGCGCCAGCAGCCAAGAAAGGCTAGCGTTGAACACCGGGGAGCTGTTTTTT
CDR3 length: 15; D gene: NA; V gene: TRBV5-1; J gene: TRBJ2-1; clone size: NA; CDR3 protein: CASSLETIAYNEQFF; CDR3 DNA: TGCGCCAGCAGCTTGGAGACTATCGCCTACAATGAGCAGTTCTTC
CDR3 length: 16; D gene: NA; V gene: TRBV6-1; J gene: TRBJ1-2; clone size: NA; CDR3 protein: CASSEVGSRSDYGYTF; CDR3 DNA: TGTGCCAGCAGTGAAGTCGGCAGCAGGTCTGACTATGGCTACACCTTC
CDR3 length: 15; D gene: NA; V gene: TRBV7-8; J gene: TRBJ1-1; clone size: NA; CDR3 protein: CASSLGTGKITEAFF; CDR3 DNA: TGTGCCAGCAGCTTGGGAACAGGGAAAATCACTGAAGCTTTCTTT
CDR3 length: 15; D gene: NA; V gene: TRBV27; J gene: TRBJ2-2; clone size: once; CDR3 protein: CASSRDFNRPGELFF; CDR3 DNA: TGTGCCAGCAGCCGGGACTTCAACCGACCCGGGGAGCTGTTTTTT
CDR3 length: 13; D gene: NA; V gene: TRBV27; J gene: TRBJ2-1; clone size: NA; CDR3 protein: CASSLINRGEQFF; CDR3 DNA: TGTGCCAGCAGTTTAATCAATCGGGGTGAGCAGTTCTTC
CDR3 length: 15; D gene: TRBD1; V gene: TRBV11-3; J gene: TRBJ2-3; clone size: NA; CDR3 protein: CASSLGTADTDTQYF; CDR3 DNA: TGTGCCAGCAGCCTGGGGACAGCGGACACAGATACGCAGTATTTT
CDR3 length: 15; D gene: NA; V gene: TRBV5-5; J gene: TRBJ2-1; clone size: NA; CDR3 protein: CASSLEVQVFNEQFF; CDR3 DNA: TGTGCCAGCAGCTTGGAAGTCCAGGTTTTCAATGAGCAGTTCTTC
CDR3 length: 15; D gene: TRBD1; V gene: TRBV7-9; J gene: TRBJ1-3; clone size: once; CDR3 protein: CASSSGTGGRNTIYF; CDR3 DNA: TGTGCCAGCAGCTCCGGGACAGGGGGCAGAAACACCATATATTTT
CDR3 length: 15; D gene: NA; V gene: TRBV6-1; J gene: TRBJ2-2; clone size: once; CDR3 protein: CASIKTLLNTGELFF; CDR3 DNA: TGTGCCAGCATCAAGACTCTCCTGAACACCGGGGAGCTGTTTTTT
CDR3 length: 12; D gene: NA; V gene: TRBV5-6; J gene: TRBJ1-2; clone size: NA; CDR3 protein: CASSRVEDGYTF; CDR3 DNA: TGTGCCAGCAGCCGGGTGGAGGATGGCTACACCTTC
CDR3 length: 13; D gene: NA; V gene: TRBV5-1; J gene: TRBJ1-2; clone size: NA; CDR3 protein: CASSLGEGYGYTF; CDR3 DNA: TGCGCCAGCAGCTTAGGGGAGGGCTATGGCTACACCTTC
CDR3 length: 13; D gene: TRBD1; V gene: TRBV30; J gene: TRBJ2-7; clone size: NA; CDR3 protein: CAWNPGQGHEQYF; CDR3 DNA: TGTGCCTGGAACCCGGGACAGGGTCACGAGCAGTACTTC
CDR3 length: 14; D gene: TRBD2; V gene: TRBV11-2; J gene: TRBJ2-1; clone size: NA; CDR3 protein: CASSLIIGGDEQFF; CDR3 DNA: TGTGCCAGCAGCTTAATCATCGGGGGGGATGAGCAGTTCTTC
CDR3 length: 14; D gene: NA; V gene: TRBV11-2; J gene: TRBJ1-1; clone size: NA; CDR3 protein: CASSSYLWNTEAFF; CDR3 DNA: TGTGCCAGCAGCTCCTATCTATGGAACACTGAAGCTTTCTTT
CDR3 length: 14; D gene: TRBD1; V gene: TRBV27; J gene: TRBJ2-7; clone size: NA; CDR3 protein: CASSSWTGYGEQYF; CDR3 DNA: TGTGCCAGCAGTTCCTGGACAGGGTATGGCGAGCAGTACTTC
CDR3 length: 15; D gene: TRBD1; V gene: TRBV30; J gene: TRBJ1-1; clone size: NA; CDR3 protein: CAWRKGGSERTEAFF; CDR3 DNA: TGTGCCTGGAGGAAAGGGGGCTCGGAAAGAACTGAAGCTTTCTTT
CDR3 length: 10; D gene: NA; V gene: TRBV28; J gene: TRBJ1-2; clone size: NA; CDR3 protein: CASRRYGYTF; CDR3 DNA: TGTGCCAGCAGGAGGTATGGCTACACCTTC
CDR3 length: 14; D gene: NA; V gene: TRBV6-1; J gene: TRBJ1-5; clone size: NA; CDR3 protein: CASSEAGRNQPQHF; CDR3 DNA: TGTGCCAGCAGTGAAGCGGGGAGGAATCAGCCCCAGCATTTT
CDR3 length: 16; D gene: TRBD1; V gene: TRBV7-2; J gene: TRBJ2-5; clone size: NA; CDR3 protein: CASSLRGTGLRETQYF; CDR3 DNA: TGTGCCAGCAGCTTGCGGGGGACAGGGTTAAGAGAGACCCAGTACTTC
CDR3 length: 16; D gene: NA; V gene: TRBV11-2; J gene: TRBJ2-1; clone size: NA; CDR3 protein: CASSLAEGGPYNEQFF; CDR3 DNA: TGTGCCAGCAGCTTAGCGGAGGGGGGGCCATACAATGAGCAGTTCTTC
CDR3 length: 13; D gene: TRBD2; V gene: TRBV19; J gene: TRBJ2-7; clone size: NA; CDR3 protein: CASSNRAGGRSYF; CDR3 DNA: TGTGCCAGTAGTAACAGAGCGGGAGGCCGATCGTACTTC
CDR3 length: 14; D gene: TRBD1; V gene: TRBV5-8; J gene: TRBJ2-7; clone size: once; CDR3 protein: CASILQGILYEQYF; CDR3 DNA: TGTGCCAGCATCTTACAGGGGATCCTTTACGAGCAGTACTTC
CDR3 length: 18; D gene: TRBD1; V gene: TRBV15; J gene: TRBJ1-1; clone size: NA; CDR3 protein: CATSPKSLRQGPNTEAFF; CDR3 DNA: TGTGCCACCAGCCCCAAATCCCTACGACAGGGGCCGAACACTGAAGCTTTCTTT
CDR3 length: 14; D gene: TRBD1; V gene: TRBV5-6; J gene: TRBJ1-5; clone size: NA; CDR3 protein: CASMDRGGLQPQHF; CDR3 DNA: TGTGCCAGCATGGACAGGGGAGGACTTCAGCCCCAGCATTTT
CDR3 length: 14; D gene: TRBD1; V gene: TRBV6-1; J gene: TRBJ2-7; clone size: NA; CDR3 protein: CASSFWTGEYEQYF; CDR3 DNA: TGTGCCAGCAGTTTTTGGACAGGGGAATACGAGCAGTACTTC
CDR3 length: 17; D gene: NA; V gene: TRBV5-6; J gene: TRBJ1-6; clone size: NA; CDR3 protein: CASTKLFDGMYNSPLHF; CDR3 DNA: TGTGCCAGCACTAAGCTGTTCGACGGGATGTATAATTCACCCCTCCACTTT
CDR3 length: 12; D gene: NA; V gene: TRBV25-1; J gene: TRBJ1-2; clone size: NA; CDR3 protein: CASVGGGSGYTF; CDR3 DNA: TGTGCCAGCGTGGGAGGAGGTAGCGGCTACACCTTC
CDR3 length: 14; D gene: NA; V gene: TRBV7-9; J gene: TRBJ1-2; clone size: NA; CDR3 protein: CASSMHGGDYGYTF; CDR3 DNA: TGTGCCAGCAGCATGCATGGGGGCGACTATGGCTACACCTTC
CDR3 length: 17; D gene: TRBD1; V gene: TRBV27; J gene: TRBJ1-2; clone size: NA; CDR3 protein: CASSSWDREGTNYGYTF; CDR3 DNA: TGTGCCAGCAGTTCCTGGGACAGGGAGGGGACTAACTATGGCTACACCTTC
CDR3 length: 13; D gene: NA; V gene: TRBV15; J gene: TRBJ1-1; clone size: NA; CDR3 protein: CATSRPAGTEAFF; CDR3 DNA: TGTGCCACCAGTAGGCCGGCGGGCACTGAAGCTTTCTTT
CDR3 length: 14; D gene: NA; V gene: TRBV9; J gene: TRBJ2-5; clone size: NA; CDR3 protein: CASSVAPTGETQYF; CDR3 DNA: TGTGCCAGCAGCGTAGCTCCCACAGGGGAGACCCAGTACTTC
CDR3 length: 16; D gene: TRBD1; V gene: TRBV28; J gene: TRBJ1-2; clone size: NA; CDR3 protein: CASSFPGQGAEYGYTF; CDR3 DNA: TGTGCCAGCAGTTTCCCAGGACAGGGGGCTGAATATGGCTACACCTTC
CDR3 length: 16; D gene: NA; V gene: TRBV6-5; J gene: TRBJ2-7; clone size: NA; CDR3 protein: CASSYSVRGSSYEQYF; CDR3 DNA: TGTGCCAGCAGTTACTCGGTTCGGGGAAGTTCCTACGAGCAGTACTTC